These 14 T cell receptor beta chains originate from one sample sequenced in a study of OX40 agonist ivuxolimab in advanced cancers. Some clones are missing from TCRdb's copy, which holds only in-frame ones; the method was immunoSEQ multiplex PCR. The data hold roughly 51,000 clones, with about 88% observed a single time. The specimen comprised CD4+ or CD8+ T cells sorted from blood, sampled in a trial of the OX40 agonist ivuxolimab. The receptors shown here come from an adult with an advanced solid tumor such as melanoma, head and neck, liver or kidney cancer.

The chain couples TRBV7-9 to TRBJ2-3; D tentatively reads TRBD1 or TRBD2 (5 bases each). V was pared by 3 bases and J by 4 bases, with 14 bases between. The CDR3 spans 15 residues. From germline, CDR1 is SEHNR and CDR2 FQNEAQ (reference sequence). CDR3 in DNA: TGTGCCAGCAGCTTCGTTCAGGGAGCAGCAGATACGCAGTATTTT. It translates to CASSFVQGAADTQYF. Combining the CDR3 with reference TRBV7-9 and TRBJ2-3 gives the whole variable domain DTGVSQNPRHKITKRGQNVTFRCDPISEHNRLYWYRQTLGQGPEFLTYFQNEAQLEKSRLLSDRFSAERPKGSFSTLEIQRTEQGDSAMYLCASSFVQGAADTQYFGPGTRLTVL.

In DNA, the CDR3 is TGTGCCACCAGCGCGCGGACAGGGATGAACACTGAAGCTTTCTTT. It codes for CATSARTGMNTEAFF. The chain is built from TRBV15 and TRBJ1-1; TRBD1 agrees at 8 bases. This CDR3 comprises 15 residues. The V gene's germline CDR1 is LNHNV and CDR2 YYDKDF (reference sequence). Trimming cost V 5 bases and J 0 bases; bases outside gene matches: 5. The complete variable domain, with remaining parts taken from reference TRBV15 and TRBJ1-1, reads DAMVIQNPRYQVTQFGKPVTLSCSQTLNHNVMYWYQQKSSQAPKLLFHYYDKDFNNEADTPDNFQSRRPNTSFCFLDIRSPGLGDTAMYLCATSARTGMNTEAFFGQGTRLTVV.

This clone is deemed medium-sized (0.01 to 0.1%). The V gene is TRBV6-5, the J gene TRBJ2-7; possibly TRBD2 for D (5 bases). Per germline, CDR1 MNHEY and CDR2 SVGAGI. The CDR3 is 13 residues long. V was cut by 6 bases and J by 0 bases, with 9 bases left in between. The CDR3 spells CASRSTTSYEQYF. The CDR3 DNA reads as TGTGCCAGCAGATCGACTACCTCCTACGAGCAGTACTTC.

The chain recombines TRBV7-8 with TRBJ1-4; possibly TRBD1 for D (5 bases). This CDR3 has 12 residues. V was pared by 5 bases and J by 12 bases, with 13 bases between. From germline, CDR1 is SGHVS and CDR2 FQNEAQ. The CDR3 sequence is CASSLGAGELFF. The CDR3 bases are TGTGCCAGCAGCCTAGGGGCTGGTGAACTGTTTTTT. Variable domain in full (rest from reference TRBV7-8 and TRBJ1-4): GAGVSQSPRYKVAKRGQDVALRCDPISGHVSLFWYQQALGQGPEFLTYFQNEAQLDKSGLPSDRFFAERPEGSVSTLKIQRTQQEDSAVYLCASSLGAGELFFGSGTQLSVL.

The table lists this clone with a count of one. CDR3 region: CASSLRTQTSTDTQYF. For the CDR3, the DNA is TGTGCCAGCTCCCTAAGGACTCAGACTAGCACAGATACGCAGTATTTT. This sequence joins TRBV18 and TRBJ2-3; D is perhaps TRBD2 (5 bases). Germline V CDR1 and CDR2: KGHSH, LQKENI. The CDR3 spans 16 residues. Trimming pared 6 bases from V and 0 bases from J, leaving 16 bases between.

The rearrangement joins TRBV11-2 to TRBJ2-3; 8 nucleotides align to TRBD1. CDR1 is SGHAT and CDR2 is FQNNGV in the germline V gene. CDR3 length: 15 amino acids. With 6 bases clipped from V and 2 bases from J, the junction kept 7 bases outside the gene matches. The CDR3 loop is CASSSDRVPTDTQYF. CDR3 coding DNA: TGTGCCAGCAGTTCGGACAGGGTGCCCACAGATACGCAGTATTTT.

The rearrangement links TRBV28 to TRBJ2-1; 11 bases match TRBD2. The CDR3 has 16 residues. With 4 bases clipped from V and 4 bases from J, the junction kept 6 bases outside the gene matches. Germline CDR1 MDHEN, CDR2 SYDVKM. For the CDR3, the DNA is TGTGCCAGCAGTTCCCTACTAGCGGGAGCATACAATGAGCAGTTCTTC. Protein product: CASSSLLAGAYNEQFF.

This chain links TRBV19 with TRBJ1-1, with D perhaps matching TRBD1 (5 bases). This CDR3 is 14 amino acids long. Germline V gives CDR1 LNHDA, CDR2 SQIVND (reference sequence). With 7 bases removed from V and 5 bases from J, the gap between germline ends came to 17 bases. The CDR3 sequence: CASTLGGVGTEAFF. The CDR3 region has the DNA TGTGCCAGTACCCTCGGGGGGGTGGGTACTGAAGCTTTCTTT. Based on the CDR3 plus reference TRBV19 and TRBJ1-1, the full variable domain is DGGITQSPKYLFRKEGQNVTLSCEQNLNHDAMYWYRQDPGQGLRLIYYSQIVNDFQKGDIAEGYSVSREKKESFPLTVTSAQKNPTAFYLCASTLGGVGTEAFFGQGTRLTVV.

Within the sample, this clone is medium-sized. The chain joins TRBV6-1 to TRBJ1-3, with a possible D match to TRBD1 (5 bases). CDR3 length equals 13 residues. Trimming cost V 8 bases and J 4 bases, with 12 bases left between them. Germline assignment: CDR1 MNHNS and CDR2 SASEGT. The DNA for the CDR3 is TGTGCCAGCGGGTCAGGGATCGGAAACACCATATATTTT. Its translation: CASGSGIGNTIYF.

This clone was counted between two and nine times. The rearrangement links TRBV29-1 to TRBJ1-1; the D is unclear. The CDR3 runs to 10 residues. In germline, CDR1 is SQVTM, CDR2 ANQGSEA. Trimming took off 7 bases at V and 3 bases at J, with 6 bases between the two ends. CDR3 DNA: TGCAGCGGTTACCACACTGAAGCTTTCTTT. Its translation is CSGYHTEAFF.

The V and J genes are TRBV27 and TRBJ2-5, with 9 bases matching TRBD1. Germline CDR1 is MNHEY and CDR2 is SMNVEV (reference sequence). After removal of 6 bases from V and 5 bases from J, the junction contained 13 bases not matched to a gene. The CDR3 length is 16 residues. The CDR3 here is CASRPRDRALRETQYF. In DNA, the CDR3 is TGTGCCAGCAGGCCCCGGGACAGGGCTCTGAGGGAGACCCAGTACTTC.

V is TRBV28 and J is TRBJ1-2; TRBD1 matches 7 bases. Germline lookup yields CDR1 MDHEN and CDR2 SYDVKM. After removal of 2 bases from V and 7 bases from J, the junction contained 4 bases not matched to a gene. This CDR3 spans 13 amino acids. The CDR3 DNA reads TGTGCCAGCAGTTTAAGAGGGGGCTTTGGCTACACCTTC. It translates to CASSLRGGFGYTF.

The chain recombines TRBV6-5 with TRBJ1-2; 9 bases line up with TRBD1. CDR1 is MNHEY and CDR2 is SVGAGI in the germline V gene. The CDR3 extends over 14 amino acids. Trimming at V came to 5 bases and at J to 5 bases, leaving 6 bases not matched to a gene. CDR3 bases: TGTGCCAGCAGTCGATCGGACAGGGGATATGGCTACACCTTC. Translating it yields CASSRSDRGYGYTF.

This rearrangement joins TRBV6-1 to TRBJ2-1; D ambiguous. This CDR3 is 13 amino acids long. Germline loops: CDR1 MNHNS, CDR2 SASEGT. The germline V and J ends were trimmed by 4 bases and 10 bases, with 14 bases remaining between them. The CDR3 is CASSGVRAQEQFF. DNA of the CDR3: TGTGCCAGCAGTGGGGTAAGGGCACAGGAGCAGTTCTTC.